This T cell receptor beta chain was sequenced for a study of CD8 T cells in ankylosing spondylitis. Germline assignment: CDR1 MNHNS and CDR2 SASEGT. Trimming removed 3 bases at V and 1 base at J, with 13 bases between. This CDR3 spans 16 amino acids. A remark on this clonotype: What it recognizes is unknown.

Preparation of TCR beta libraries was done by quantitative 5'-RACE with molecular barcodes. TCRdb fed the 5' RACE reads into MiXCR, producing one record per CDR3 protein. Seen here are fewer than 750,000 distinct CDR3 sequences, roughly 19% observed once, and the top ten hold approximately 18%. Study observations and caveats: Disease-associated clones were CD8+ and fairly uncommon in peripheral blood. Reports say disease-linked clones showed up significantly more in matched ankylosing spondylitis synovial fluid. Earlier work had already found some motif variants in reactive arthritis synovial fluid and blood. Ankylosing spondylitis blood seemed to carry a telltale TCR beta motif made of fewer than ten highly homologous variants.

The J gene is TRBJ2-1, the V gene TRBV6-1; a possible D gene is TRBD1 (6 bases). The specimen sequenced was blood, either unsorted or a sorted T cell fraction (not recorded which). This clonotype was obtained from a male donor with ankylosing spondylitis. CDR3 sequence: CASSDQTGWSYNEQFF. The CDR3 region has the DNA TGTGCCAGCAGTGACCAAACAGGGTGGTCCTACAATGAGCAGTTCTTC.